The 20 T cell receptor beta chains given below trace back to one sample, sequenced in a study of blood T cell repertoires in COVID-19 (dated by TCRdb to 2018 to 2021). To prepare the library, the immunoSEQ multiplex PCR assay was applied. TCRdb took this table from immuneACCESS and kept in-frame rearrangements with V and J called. Such tables lack part of the clones; where checked against another copy, unresolved V genes explain under half of the gap, and the rest is unexplained. The sample table holds around 260,000 clones, of which 85% to 90% were seen once. Roughly 0.8% of the sample rests with the top ten. Sequences were obtained from peripheral blood. The receptor set was obtained from a young man with acute or convalescent COVID-19.

The V and J genes are TRBV1 and TRBJ2-7; the table's D call of TRBD2 was not tested on the DNA. TRBV1 is given as a pseudogene. CDR3 length: 17 amino acids. CDR3 sequence: CTSSQVKWLAEAYEQYF. The CDR3 DNA reads as TGCACCAGCAGCCAAGTGAAGTGGCTAGCGGAGGCCTACGAGCAGTACTTC.

The V call is TRBV11-2, the J call TRBJ1-2; 12 bases agree with TRBD1. The CDR3 has 15 residues. Per the germline V gene, CDR1 is SGHAT and CDR2 is FQNNGV. The V and J ends lost 1 base and 8 bases, in that order; junction bases with no gene match: 5. CDR3 DNA sequence: TGTGCCAGCAGCTTAGCAGGGACAGGGGGCGCAGGCTACACCTTC. Translated, it gives CASSLAGTGGAGYTF.

V and J are TRBV19 and TRBJ1-5; no reliable D call. The V and J ends lost 0 bases and 0 bases respectively, with 12 bases between them. This CDR3 comprises 17 residues. The germline V gene encodes CDR1 LNHDA and CDR2 SQIVND (reference sequence). CDR3 DNA sequence: TGTGCCAGTAGTATAGATCGAAATACCTATAGCAATCAGCCCCAGCATTTT. Translated, it gives CASSIDRNTYSNQPQHF.

This clone is a singleton in its sample. The CDR3 sequence is CASSDRDRPYEQYF. The CDR3 bases are TGCGCCAGCAGTGATCGGGACAGACCCTACGAGCAGTACTTC. V is TRBV10-2 and J is TRBJ2-7; the match to TRBD1 covers 7 bases. V lost 3 bases, J lost 2 bases, and 4 bases stayed unmatched. The CDR3 runs to 14 residues. The V gene's germline CDR1 is WSHSY and CDR2 SAAADI.

This chain connects TRBV5-8 to TRBJ2-1, with 7 bases identical to TRBD2. The CDR3 totals 18 residues. CDR1 is SGHTS and CDR2 is YDEGEE in the germline V gene. Unmatched junction bases numbered 12, after V lost 1 base and J lost 2 bases. The CDR3 DNA sequence: TGTGCCAGCAGCTTGATGCTAGCGGTAGAGGTGACCTACAATGAGCAGTTCTTC. Its translation: CASSLMLAVEVTYNEQFF.

J is TRBJ1-3 and V is TRBV5-1; no firm D call. The CDR3 totals 16 residues. Trimming removed 7 bases from V and 0 bases from J, with 17 bases in between. Per the germline V gene, CDR1 is SGHRS and CDR2 is YFSETQ. This CDR3 reads CASGPTDLSSGNTIYF. The CDR3 DNA reads as TGCGCCAGCGGACCGACGGACTTAAGCTCTGGAAACACCATATATTTT.

About this clone itself: At one end the junction does not follow the germline gene, possibly because of a read error. The same CDR3 also results from other DNA sequences found in this sample. The chain recombines TRBV7-3 with TRBJ2-1; TRBD1 agrees at 7 bases. CDR1 and CDR2 (germline): SGHTA, FQGTGA. The CDR3 covers 15 residues. CDR3 coding DNA: TGTGCCAGCAGCCTAACAGGGGACTCCTACAATGAGCAGTTCTTC. The encoded protein is CASSLTGDSYNEQFF.

The chain recombines TRBV19 with TRBJ1-5; 10 bases fit TRBD1. V dropped 9 bases and J dropped 0; count of bases not matched to a gene: 2. Germline lookup yields CDR1 LNHDA and CDR2 SQIVND (reference sequence). There are 14 residues in the CDR3. The chain's CDR3 is CASWDRGSNQPQHF. DNA for the CDR3: TGTGCCAGCTGGGACAGGGGTAGCAATCAGCCCCAGCATTTT.

For the CDR3, the DNA is TGTGCCAGCAGTTTATCCCGACAGTCCCTTATAACCTACGAGCAGTACTTC. It translates to CASSLSRQSLITYEQYF. The gene calls are TRBV27 and TRBJ2-7; D may be TRBD1 (5 bases). Germline lookup yields CDR1 MNHEY and CDR2 SMNVEV (reference sequence). This CDR3 is built from 17 residues. The germline V and J ends were trimmed by 0 bases and 2 bases, with 17 bases remaining between them.

J is TRBJ2-3 and V is TRBV4-2; 10 bases line up with TRBD1. V lost 4 bases and J lost 5; bases outside the gene matches: 3. Per germline, CDR1 LGHNA and CDR2 YNFKEQ. The CDR3 consists of 14 residues. The CDR3 sequence is CASSPGQGGDTQYF. CDR3 in DNA: TGTGCCAGCAGCCCCGGACAGGGGGGAGATACGCAGTATTTT.

The chain has TRBV5-4 and TRBJ2-1, with 11 positions matching TRBD2. Trimming took 5 bases from V and 0 from J; bases not matched to a gene: 10. Germline CDR1 and CDR2: SGHNT and YYREEE (reference sequence). The CDR3 covers 18 residues. The CDR3 loop reads CASSRGLAASGSYNEQFF. CDR3 nucleotide sequence: TGTGCCAGCAGTAGGGGACTAGCGGCCTCAGGCTCCTACAATGAGCAGTTCTTC. Looking up the rest from reference TRBV5-4 and TRBJ2-1 gives the full variable domain: ETGVTQSPTHLIKTRGQQVTLRCSSQSGHNTVSWYQQALGQGPQFIFQYYREEENGRGNFPPRFSGLQFPNYSSELNVNALELDDSALYLCASSRGLAASGSYNEQFFGPGTRLTVL.

This chain links TRBV18 with TRBJ1-1, with D unresolved. The CDR3 length is 13 residues. The germline V and J ends were trimmed by 0 bases and 6 bases, with 8 bases remaining between them. CDR1 and CDR2 (germline): KGHSH, LQKENI. In DNA, the CDR3 is TGTGCCAGCTCACCACCGTCCGGGGCTGAAGCTTTCTTT. Encoded protein: CASSPPSGAEAFF.

The chain carries TRBV7-3 and TRBJ1-6; 7 nucleotides align to TRBD1. Per germline, CDR1 SGHTA and CDR2 FQGTGA. The CDR3 is made up of 15 amino acids. Losses at the gene ends were 6 bases for V and 7 bases for J; bases not matched to a gene: 9. In DNA, the CDR3 is TGTGCCAGCAGAGAACAGGGGACGTCGAATTCACCCCTCCACTTT. Residues: CASREQGTSNSPLHF.

The CDR3 loop reads CASSLTQGTEAFF. CDR3 nucleotides: TGTGCCAGCAGCTTAACTCAGGGGACCGAAGCTTTCTTT. This chain links TRBV7-3 with TRBJ1-1, with a weak D call TRBD1 (6 bases). The germline V gene encodes CDR1 SGHTA and CDR2 FQGTGA. Trimming shortened V by 0 bases and J by 8 bases, and 10 bases separated the two germline ends. The CDR3 is 13 residues long.

This chain joins TRBV21-1 and TRBJ2-3; the D call in the table, TRBD1, was not verified against the DNA. TRBV21-1 is classified as a pseudogene. The CDR3 runs to 16 residues. The CDR3 reads CASSNRDRGATDTQYF. The CDR3 bases are TGTGCCAGCAGCAATAGGGACAGGGGAGCCACAGATACGCAGTATTTT.

The chain couples TRBV11-3 to TRBJ2-1; tentative D call: TRBD2 (6 bases). The CDR3 extends over 16 amino acids. CDR1 is SGHNT, CDR2 YENEEA, per germline. Trimming stripped 5 bases from V and 5 bases from J, with 19 bases between. The CDR3 sequence: CASSQTDYPSHNEQFF. CDR3 DNA sequence: TGTGCCAGCAGCCAGACGGACTACCCGTCTCACAATGAGCAGTTCTTC.

The rearrangement joins TRBV29-1 to TRBJ2-2; 11 bases are shared with TRBD2. Germline CDR1 SQVTM, CDR2 ANQGSEA. The CDR3 spans 15 residues. J gave up 2 bases and V 4 bases, and 3 bases lay outside the gene matches. For the CDR3, the DNA is TGCAGCGTTGGGGGACTAGCGGCAAACACCGGGGAGCTGTTTTTT. As protein: CSVGGLAANTGELFF.

The chain couples TRBV27 to TRBJ2-1; 12 bases align to TRBD2. J lost 4 bases, V lost 6 bases, and 4 bases had no gene match. Germline V lookup: CDR1 MNHEY, CDR2 SMNVEV (reference sequence). The CDR3 is made up of 15 amino acids. The DNA of the CDR3 is TGTGCCAGCAGCCTAGCGGGGGGGCTTTACAATGAGCAGTTCTTC. This codes for CASSLAGGLYNEQFF.

The count of this clone is one. The rearrangement joins TRBV10-3 to TRBJ1-2; the match to TRBD1 covers 11 bases. Germline CDR1 and CDR2: ENHRY and SYGVKD. The CDR3 is made up of 15 amino acids. Trimming cost V 2 bases and J 5 bases; bases outside gene matches: 4. The CDR3, as DNA: TGTGCCATCAGTGAGACCGGGACAGGGGGATATGGCTACACCTTC. This encodes CAISETGTGGYGYTF.

J is TRBJ2-3 and V is TRBV6-5, with D maybe TRBD1 (7 bases). Per germline, CDR1 MNHEY and CDR2 SVGAGI. This CDR3 spans 16 amino acids. Trimming cost V 2 bases and J 3 bases, with 15 bases left between them. The CDR3 region has the DNA TGTGCCAGCAGTTACCACCGGGCAGGGGGGACAGATACGCAGTATTTT. Translated: CASSYHRAGGTDTQYF.